The clone carrying this T cell receptor (beta chain) showed up just once. The data derive from a study of STAT5B mutations in CD4+ large granular lymphocyte leukemia. Profiling relied on immunoSEQ multiplex PCR, and the TCRdb table lists in-frame clones only, not all of them. The sample includes under 40,000 clones, about 78% of them seen just once. Sequenced sample: CD4+ T cells from blood buffy coats. This TCR was recovered from a human donor in good health.

For the CDR3, the DNA is TGTGCCAGCAGCGTACACTCCTCAGATACGCAGTATTTT. It translates to CASSVHSSDTQYF. The chain joins TRBV9 to TRBJ2-3; D gene ambiguous. Germline V gene lookup returns CDR1 SGDLS and CDR2 YYNGEE. CDR3 length equals 13 residues. Trimming stripped 1 base from V and 4 bases from J, with 7 bases between.